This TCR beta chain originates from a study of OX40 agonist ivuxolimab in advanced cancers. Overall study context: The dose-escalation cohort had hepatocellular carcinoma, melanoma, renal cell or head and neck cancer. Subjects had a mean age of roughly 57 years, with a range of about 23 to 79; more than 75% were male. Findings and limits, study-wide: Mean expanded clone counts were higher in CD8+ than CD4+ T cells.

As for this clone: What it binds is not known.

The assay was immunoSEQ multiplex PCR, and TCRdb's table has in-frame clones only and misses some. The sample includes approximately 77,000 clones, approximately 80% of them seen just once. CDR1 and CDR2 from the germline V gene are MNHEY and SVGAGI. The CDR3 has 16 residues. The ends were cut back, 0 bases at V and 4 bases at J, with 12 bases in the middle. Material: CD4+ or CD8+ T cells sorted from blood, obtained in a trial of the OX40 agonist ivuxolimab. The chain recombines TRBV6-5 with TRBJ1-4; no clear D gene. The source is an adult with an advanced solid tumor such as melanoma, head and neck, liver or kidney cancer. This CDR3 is CASSYSGPRNNEKLFF. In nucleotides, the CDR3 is TGTGCCAGCAGTTACTCGGGCCCGAGAAATAATGAAAAACTGTTTTTT.